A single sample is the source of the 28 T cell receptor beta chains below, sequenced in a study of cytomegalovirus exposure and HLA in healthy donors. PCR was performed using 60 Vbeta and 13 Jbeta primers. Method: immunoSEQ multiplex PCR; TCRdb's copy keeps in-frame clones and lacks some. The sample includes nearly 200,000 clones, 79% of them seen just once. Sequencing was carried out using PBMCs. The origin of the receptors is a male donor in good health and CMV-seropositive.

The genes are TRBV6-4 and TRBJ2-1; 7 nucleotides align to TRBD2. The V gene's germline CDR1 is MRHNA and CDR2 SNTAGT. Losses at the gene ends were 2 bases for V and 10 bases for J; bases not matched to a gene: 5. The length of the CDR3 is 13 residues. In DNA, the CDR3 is TGTGCCAGCAGTGACGGTATGGGAGGGGAGCAGTTCTTC. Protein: CASSDGMGGEQFF.

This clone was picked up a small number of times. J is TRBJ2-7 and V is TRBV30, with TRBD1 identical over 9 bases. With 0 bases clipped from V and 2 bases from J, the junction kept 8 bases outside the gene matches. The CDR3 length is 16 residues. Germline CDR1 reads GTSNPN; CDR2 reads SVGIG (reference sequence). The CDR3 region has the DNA TGTGCCTGGAGTGTACGGAAAACAGGGGGCCCCTACGAGCAGTACTTC. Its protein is CAWSVRKTGGPYEQYF. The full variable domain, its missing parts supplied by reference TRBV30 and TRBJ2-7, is SQTIHQWPATLVQPVGSPLSLECTVEGTSNPNLYWYRQAAGRGLQLLFYSVGIGQISSEVPQNLSASRPQDRQFILSSKKLLLSDSGFYLCAWSVRKTGGPYEQYFGPGTRLTVT.

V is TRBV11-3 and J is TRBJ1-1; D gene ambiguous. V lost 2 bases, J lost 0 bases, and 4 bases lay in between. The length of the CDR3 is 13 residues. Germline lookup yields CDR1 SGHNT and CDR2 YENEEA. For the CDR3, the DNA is TGTGCCAGCAGCTTACAGGTGAACACTGAAGCTTTCTTT. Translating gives CASSLQVNTEAFF. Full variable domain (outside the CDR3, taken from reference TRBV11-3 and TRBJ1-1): EAGVVQSPRYKIIEKKQPVAFWCNPISGHNTLYWYLQNLGQGPELLIRYENEEAVDDSQLPKDRFSAERLKGVDSTLKIQPAELGDSAVYLCASSLQVNTEAFFGQGTRLTVV.

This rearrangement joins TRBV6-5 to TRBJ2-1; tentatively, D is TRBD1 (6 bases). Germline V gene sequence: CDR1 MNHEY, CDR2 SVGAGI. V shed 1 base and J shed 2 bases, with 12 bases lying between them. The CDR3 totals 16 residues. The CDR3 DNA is TGTGCCAGCAGTTACTTGCCCGGGACAACCTACAATGAGCAGTTCTTC. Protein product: CASSYLPGTTYNEQFF.

CDR3 bases: TGTGCCAGCAAACAGGGAGAGACTGAAGCTTTCTTT. This gives the protein CASKQGETEAFF. The chain uses TRBV5-4 and TRBJ1-1; tentatively, D is TRBD1 (6 bases). The CDR3 sequence is 12 residues long. Germline V gene lookup returns CDR1 SGHNT and CDR2 YYREEE (reference sequence). The V gene lost 6 bases and the J gene lost 5 bases, with 11 bases spanning the gap.

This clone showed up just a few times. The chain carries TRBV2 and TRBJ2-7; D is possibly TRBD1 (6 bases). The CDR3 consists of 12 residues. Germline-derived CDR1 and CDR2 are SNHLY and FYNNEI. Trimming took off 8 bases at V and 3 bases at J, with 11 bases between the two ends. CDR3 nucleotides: TGTGCCAGCCGACAGGAGAGCTACGAGCAGTACTTC. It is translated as CASRQESYEQYF. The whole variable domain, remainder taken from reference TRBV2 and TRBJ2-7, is EPEVTQTPSHQVTQMGQEVILRCVPISNHLYFYWYRQILGQKVEFLVSFYNNEISEKSEIFDDQFSVERPDGSNFTLKIRSTKLEDSAMYFCASRQESYEQYFGPGTRLTVT.

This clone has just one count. The CDR3 region is CASSLFQAPQTQYF. Here the CDR3 DNA reads TGTGCCAGCAGTTTATTCCAGGCCCCCCAGACCCAGTACTTC. The chain combines TRBV28 with TRBJ2-5; D gene uncertain. Germline V lookup: CDR1 MDHEN, CDR2 SYDVKM. The CDR3 is 14 amino acids. V lost 1 base and J 6 bases, leaving 12 bases between the germline ends.

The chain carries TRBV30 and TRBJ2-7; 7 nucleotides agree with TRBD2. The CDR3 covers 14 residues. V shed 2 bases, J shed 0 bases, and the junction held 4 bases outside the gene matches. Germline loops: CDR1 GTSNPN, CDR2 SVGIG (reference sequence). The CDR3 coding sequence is TGTGCCTGGAGTCCCGCTAGCGGCTCCTACGAGCAGTACTTC. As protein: CAWSPASGSYEQYF.

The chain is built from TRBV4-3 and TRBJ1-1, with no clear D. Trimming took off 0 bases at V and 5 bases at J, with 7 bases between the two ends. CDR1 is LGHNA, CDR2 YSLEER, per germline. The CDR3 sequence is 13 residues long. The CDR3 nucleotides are TGCGCCAGCAGCCAAGATATGAGGACTGAAGCTTTCTTT. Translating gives CASSQDMRTEAFF.

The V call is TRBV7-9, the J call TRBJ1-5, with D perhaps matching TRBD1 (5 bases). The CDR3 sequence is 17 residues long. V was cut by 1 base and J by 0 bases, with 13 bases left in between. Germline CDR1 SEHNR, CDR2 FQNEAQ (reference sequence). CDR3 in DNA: TGTGCCAGCAGCTTAGGACCAGGACATTATAGCAATCAGCCCCAGCATTTT. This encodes CASSLGPGHYSNQPQHF. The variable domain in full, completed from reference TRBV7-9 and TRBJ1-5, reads DTGVSQNPRHKITKRGQNVTFRCDPISEHNRLYWYRQTLGQGPEFLTYFQNEAQLEKSRLLSDRFSAERPKGSFSTLEIQRTEQGDSAMYLCASSLGPGHYSNQPQHFGDGTRLSIL.

CDR3 bases: TGCGCCAGCAGCGGGACAGGTAGAGATGGGGAGCTGTTTTTT. Translating it yields CASSGTGRDGELFF. The chain combines TRBV5-1 with TRBJ2-2; 8 nucleotides line up with TRBD1. Germline CDR1 SGHRS, CDR2 YFSETQ. Germline trimming cut 4 bases from V and 8 bases from J; bases unmatched to any gene: 7. This CDR3 is built from 14 residues.

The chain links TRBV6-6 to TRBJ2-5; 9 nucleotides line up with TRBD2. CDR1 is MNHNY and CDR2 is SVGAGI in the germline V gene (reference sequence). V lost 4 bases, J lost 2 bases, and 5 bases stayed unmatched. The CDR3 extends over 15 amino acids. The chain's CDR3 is CASSSAGGPQETQYF. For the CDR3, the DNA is TGTGCCAGCAGTTCTGCGGGGGGGCCTCAAGAGACCCAGTACTTC.

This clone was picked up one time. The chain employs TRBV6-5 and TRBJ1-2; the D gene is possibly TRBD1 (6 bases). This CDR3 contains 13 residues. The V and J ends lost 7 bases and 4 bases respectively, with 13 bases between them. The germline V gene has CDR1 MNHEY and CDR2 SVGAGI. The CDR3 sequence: CASTPGAFYGYTF. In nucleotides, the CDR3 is TGTGCCAGCACCCCAGGGGCCTTCTATGGCTACACCTTC.

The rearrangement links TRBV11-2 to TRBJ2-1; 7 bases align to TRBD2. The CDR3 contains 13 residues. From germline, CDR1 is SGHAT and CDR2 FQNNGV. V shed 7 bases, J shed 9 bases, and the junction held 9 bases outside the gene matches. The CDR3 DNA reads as TGTGCCAGCACCGGGCGACTAGCAGGTGAGCAGTTCTTC. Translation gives CASTGRLAGEQFF.

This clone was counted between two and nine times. The CDR3 protein is CATSRVQGMNTEAFF. CDR3 DNA sequence: TGTGCCACCAGCAGAGTCCAGGGGATGAACACTGAAGCTTTCTTT. The chain uses TRBV15 and TRBJ1-1; a possible D gene is TRBD1 (6 bases). The germline CDR1 and CDR2 sequences are LNHNV and YYDKDF (reference sequence). The CDR3 spans 15 residues. Trimming removed 1 base at V and 0 bases at J, with 9 bases between.

The CDR3 protein is CASSLARGYEQYF. The CDR3 DNA follows: TGTGCCAGCAGTTTGGCTAGGGGCTACGAGCAGTACTTC. The J gene is TRBJ2-5, the V gene TRBV6-5; D may be TRBD1 (5 bases). The J call may be faulty, since TRBJ2-7 better matches the DNA end. Germline CDR1 and CDR2: MNHEY and SVGAGI. CDR3 length: 13 residues.

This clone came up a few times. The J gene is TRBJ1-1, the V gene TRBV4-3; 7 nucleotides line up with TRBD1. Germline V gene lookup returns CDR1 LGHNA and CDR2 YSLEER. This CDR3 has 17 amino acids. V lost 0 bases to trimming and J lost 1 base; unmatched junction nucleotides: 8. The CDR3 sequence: CASSQEWSGQQNTEAFF. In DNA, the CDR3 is TGCGCCAGCAGCCAAGAGTGGTCGGGACAGCAGAACACTGAAGCTTTCTTT.

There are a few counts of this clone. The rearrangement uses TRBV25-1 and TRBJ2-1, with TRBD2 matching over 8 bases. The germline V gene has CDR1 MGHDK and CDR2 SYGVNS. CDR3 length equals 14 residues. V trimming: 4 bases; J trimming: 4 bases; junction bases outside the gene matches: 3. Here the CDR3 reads CASSASGFYNEQFF. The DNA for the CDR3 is TGTGCCAGCAGTGCTAGCGGGTTTTACAATGAGCAGTTCTTC.

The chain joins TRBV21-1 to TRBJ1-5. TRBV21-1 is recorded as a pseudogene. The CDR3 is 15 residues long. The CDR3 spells CASSKGRGPNQPQHF. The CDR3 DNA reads TGTGCCAGCAGCAAAGGACGAGGCCCCAATCAGCCCCAGCATTTT.

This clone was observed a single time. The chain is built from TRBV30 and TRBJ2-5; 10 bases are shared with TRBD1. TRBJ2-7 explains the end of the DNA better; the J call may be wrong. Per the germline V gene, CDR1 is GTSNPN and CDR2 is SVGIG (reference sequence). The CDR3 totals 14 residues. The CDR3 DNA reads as TGTGCCTGGTCTCGGGACAGGGGTCGGTACGAGCAGTACTTC. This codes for CAWSRDRGRYEQYF.

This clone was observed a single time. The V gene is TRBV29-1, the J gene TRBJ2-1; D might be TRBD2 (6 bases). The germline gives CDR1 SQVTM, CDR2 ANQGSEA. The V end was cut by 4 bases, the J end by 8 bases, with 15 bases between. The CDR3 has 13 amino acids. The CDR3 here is CSVVSLGGDEQFF. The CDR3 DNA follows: TGCAGCGTTGTTAGCCTGGGAGGCGATGAGCAGTTCTTC.

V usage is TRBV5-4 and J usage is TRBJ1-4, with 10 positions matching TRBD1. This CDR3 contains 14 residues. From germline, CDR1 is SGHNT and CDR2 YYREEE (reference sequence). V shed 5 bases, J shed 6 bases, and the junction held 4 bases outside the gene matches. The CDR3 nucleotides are TGTGCCAGCAGACGGACAGGGGGTGATGAAAAACTGTTTTTT. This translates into CASRRTGGDEKLFF.

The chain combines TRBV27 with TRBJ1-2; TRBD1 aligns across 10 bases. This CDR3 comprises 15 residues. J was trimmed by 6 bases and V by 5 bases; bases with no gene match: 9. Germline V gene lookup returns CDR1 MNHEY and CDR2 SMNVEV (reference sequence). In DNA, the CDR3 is TGTGCCAGCAGTGATCCGGGACAGGGGTATGATGGCTACACCTTC. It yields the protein CASSDPGQGYDGYTF.

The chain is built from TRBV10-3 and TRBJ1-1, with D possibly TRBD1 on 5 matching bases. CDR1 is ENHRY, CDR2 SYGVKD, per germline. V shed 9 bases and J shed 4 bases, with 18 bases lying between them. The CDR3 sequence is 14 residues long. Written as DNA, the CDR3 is TGTGCCATGGCCGGGGCGGGGGAGAGCACTGAAGCTTTCTTT. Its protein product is CAMAGAGESTEAFF.

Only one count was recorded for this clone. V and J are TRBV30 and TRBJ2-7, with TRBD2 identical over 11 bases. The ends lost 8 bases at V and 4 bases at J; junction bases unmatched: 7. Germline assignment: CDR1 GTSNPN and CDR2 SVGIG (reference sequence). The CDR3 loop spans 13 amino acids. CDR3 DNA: TGTGCCGGAATGACTAGCGGGACGTACGAGCAGTACTTC. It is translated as CAGMTSGTYEQYF.

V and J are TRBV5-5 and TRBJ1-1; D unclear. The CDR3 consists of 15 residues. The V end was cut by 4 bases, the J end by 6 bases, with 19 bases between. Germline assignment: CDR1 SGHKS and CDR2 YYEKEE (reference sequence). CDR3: CASSPVTGGRPEAFF. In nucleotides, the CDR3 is TGTGCCAGCAGCCCCGTTACCGGCGGGCGACCTGAAGCTTTCTTT.

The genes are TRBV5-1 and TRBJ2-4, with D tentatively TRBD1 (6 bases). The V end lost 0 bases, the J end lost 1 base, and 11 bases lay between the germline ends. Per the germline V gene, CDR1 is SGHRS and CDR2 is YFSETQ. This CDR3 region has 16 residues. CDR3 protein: CASSLEGVGAKNIQYF. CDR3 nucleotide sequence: TGCGCCAGCAGCTTGGAGGGGGTAGGGGCCAAAAACATTCAGTACTTC. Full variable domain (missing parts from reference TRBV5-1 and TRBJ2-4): KAGVTQTPRYLIKTRGQQVTLSCSPISGHRSVSWYQQTPGQGLQFLFEYFSETQRNKGNFPGRFSGRQFSNSRSEMNVSTLELGDSALYLCASSLEGVGAKNIQYFGAGTRLSVL.

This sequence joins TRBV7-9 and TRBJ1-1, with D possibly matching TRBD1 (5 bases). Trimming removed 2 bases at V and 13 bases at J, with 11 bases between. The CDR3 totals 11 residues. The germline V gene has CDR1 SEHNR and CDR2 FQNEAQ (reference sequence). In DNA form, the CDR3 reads TGTGCCAGCAGCTTAAAGGGGTCGAGTTTCTTT. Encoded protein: CASSLKGSSFF.